One sample yielded the 32 T cell receptor beta chains listed below, sequenced in a study of T-cell reconstitution after alpha-beta-depleted transplantation in children. It was with unique molecular identifiers that the TCRbeta library was prepared. TCRdb reanalysed the PCR reads using MiXCR and keeps one entry per CDR3 protein. The sample contains about 70,000 distinct CDR3 sequences, approximately 10% of which appear only once. The specimen comprised PBMCs, sampled before TCRalphabeta/CD19-depleted stem cell transplant. These receptors were obtained from a boy between 10 and 17 years old with acute myeloid leukemia, due to receive a stem cell transplant.

This clonotype appeared many times. The chain recombines TRBV4-1 with TRBJ1-5; a possible D gene is TRBD1 (5 bases). Trimming stripped 1 base from V and 6 bases from J, with 16 bases between. The V gene's germline CDR1 is MGHRA and CDR2 YSYEKL. CDR3 length: 16 amino acids. CDR3 protein: CASSQVWRGVGQPQHF. The CDR3 DNA follows: TGCGCCAGCAGCCAAGTTTGGAGGGGAGTCGGTCAGCCCCAGCATTTT.

This clonotype turned up a few times. The J gene is TRBJ2-1, the V gene TRBV20-1; 8 bases are a match to TRBD2. This CDR3 has 13 amino acids. Looked up from germline, CDR1 is DFQATT and CDR2 is SNEGSKA (reference sequence). CDR3 loop: CRLAGTSSYEQFF. As DNA, the CDR3 is TGCAGGTTAGCCGGGACTAGTTCCTATGAGCAGTTCTTC.

The J gene is TRBJ2-3, the V gene TRBV24-1, with D tentatively TRBD1 (6 bases). Trimming removed 9 bases at V and 0 bases at J, with 21 bases between. Germline lookup yields CDR1 KGHDR and CDR2 SFDVKD. The CDR3 consists of 17 residues. The CDR3 coding sequence is TGTGCCACCCACTTCGGGGACACCAAATCGAGCACAGATACGCAGTATTTT. This encodes CATHFGDTKSSTDTQYF.

Turning to this clonotype: This could be a read error, since a much larger clone is one nucleotide away. This chain connects TRBV7-8 to TRBJ2-2, with D possibly being TRBD1 (5 bases). From germline, CDR1 is SGHVS and CDR2 FQNEAQ. This CDR3 spans 14 amino acids. V was cut by 2 bases and J by 7 bases, with 11 bases left in between. The CDR3 nucleotides are TGTGCCAGCAGCTTAACACAGGCGATCGGGGAGCTGTTTTTT. Translating gives CASSLTQAIGELFF.

This clonotype appeared many times. J is TRBJ1-5 and V is TRBV30; 9 bases match TRBD1. Trimming cost V 8 bases and J 1 base; bases outside gene matches: 6. CDR1 and CDR2 from the germline V gene are GTSNPN and SVGIG (reference sequence). This CDR3 region has 14 residues. The CDR3 DNA is TGTGCCGCCCAACAGGGGGCAAGCAATCAGCCCCAGCATTTT. Translation: CAAQQGASNQPQHF.

This clonotype was recorded many times. The V and J genes are TRBV7-6 and TRBJ2-2; 11 bases fit TRBD2. The junction had 5 bases not matched to a gene; V was cut back by 4 bases and J by 4 bases. Germline-derived CDR1 and CDR2 are SGHVS and FNYEAQ. The length of the CDR3 is 16 residues. This CDR3 reads CASSSEGLAATGELFF. The CDR3 bases are TGTGCCAGCAGCTCGGAGGGACTAGCGGCCACCGGGGAGCTGTTTTTT.

The rearrangement uses TRBV6-2 or TRBV6-3 and TRBJ2-3; 9 nucleotides line up with TRBD2. The CDR3 sequence is 18 residues long. V dropped 0 bases and J dropped 2; count of bases not matched to a gene: 9. Per the germline V gene, CDR1 is MNHEY and CDR2 is SVGEGT. In DNA, the CDR3 is TGTGCCAGCAGTTACTCTTCATCTAGCGGGGTTATCACAGATACGCAGTATTTT. Encoded protein: CASSYSSSSGVITDTQYF.

This clonotype showed up many times. The chain combines TRBV5-6 with TRBJ1-2; 7 bases are a match to TRBD1. There are 14 residues in the CDR3. From germline, CDR1 is SGHDT and CDR2 YYEEEE. Losses at the gene ends were 5 bases for V and 8 bases for J; bases not matched to a gene: 12. The CDR3 sequence: CASSTYFPGQGYTF. The CDR3, as DNA: TGTGCCAGCAGTACATACTTCCCGGGACAGGGCTACACCTTC. Full variable domain (rest looked up from reference TRBV5-6 and TRBJ1-2): DAGVTQSPTHLIKTRGQQVTLRCSPKSGHDTVSWYQQALGQGPQFIFQYYEEEERQRGNFPDRFSGHQFPNYSSELNVNALLLGDSALYLCASSTYFPGQGYTFGSGTRLTVV.

In its sample, this clonotype was seen many times. The chain employs TRBV12-3 or TRBV12-4 and TRBJ1-1; D call uncertain. Trimming stripped 7 bases from V and 3 bases from J, with 9 bases between. The CDR3 runs 12 residues. In nucleotides, the CDR3 is TGTGCCAGCACACGGCGAGACACTGAAGCTTTCTTT. Protein: CASTRRDTEAFF.

In its sample, this clonotype was seen many times. CDR3 sequence (DNA): TGTGCCAGTAGTGATGCTAGCGGGAGGGTGAACACCGGGGAGCTGTTTTTT. This translates into CASSDASGRVNTGELFF. The J gene is TRBJ2-2, the V gene TRBV19, with 12 bases aligning to TRBD2. Germline assignment: CDR1 LNHDA and CDR2 SQIVND (reference sequence). Trimming at V came to 5 bases and at J to 1 base, leaving 5 bases not matched to a gene. This CDR3 region has 17 residues.

This clonotype occurred many times. The chain carries TRBV10-3 and TRBJ2-6, with 9 bases that match TRBD1. V dropped 6 bases and J dropped 2; count of bases not matched to a gene: 17. Germline assignment: CDR1 ENHRY and CDR2 SYGVKD. CDR3 length: 20 amino acids. The CDR3 spells CAISRNVGQGETPGANVLTF. The CDR3 DNA reads TGTGCCATCAGCCGAAACGTGGGACAGGGCGAAACTCCTGGGGCCAACGTCCTGACTTTC.

The sample holds many counts of this clonotype. The rearrangement links TRBV20-1 to TRBJ2-6; D is unclear. The V gene's germline CDR1 is DFQATT and CDR2 SNEGSKA (reference sequence). The CDR3 totals 15 residues. V was shortened by 2 bases and J by 2 bases, with 10 bases between the two germline ends. For the CDR3, the DNA is TGCAGTGCTAGACCTCAGACGGCTGGGGCCAACGTCCTGACTTTC. It translates to CSARPQTAGANVLTF.

The table lists this clonotype with many counts. This rearrangement joins TRBV20-1 to TRBJ2-3; D possibly corresponds to TRBD2 (5 bases). The CDR3 length is 11 residues. Germline values: CDR1 DFQATT, CDR2 SNEGSKA (reference sequence). Trimming removed 6 bases at V and 6 bases at J, with 10 bases between. Written as DNA, the CDR3 is TGCAGTGCCCCTAGAGGGGATACGCAGTATTTT. This codes for CSAPRGDTQYF.

In its sample, this clonotype was seen a few times. This chain joins TRBV9 and TRBJ2-1; TRBD2 agrees at 8 bases. This CDR3 contains 16 residues. The J segment lost 5 bases and the V segment lost 0 bases, leaving 7 bases of the junction unmatched. CDR1 SGDLS and CDR2 YYNGEE come from the germline V gene. As DNA, the CDR3 is TGTGCCAGCAGCGTAGGCCCGACTAGCGTTGACAATGAGCAGTTCTTC. Translated: CASSVGPTSVDNEQFF.

In this sample, this clonotype turned up many times. This chain uses TRBV12-3 or TRBV12-4 with TRBJ1-5; maybe TRBD1 (5 bases). The CDR3 contains 13 residues. V lost 4 bases, J lost 7 bases, and 11 bases lay in between. Written as DNA, the CDR3 is TGTGCCAGCAGTTCTCCGTGGGGGCAGCCCCAGCATTTT. Amino acids: CASSSPWGQPQHF.

The V call is TRBV28, the J call TRBJ2-7; 9 bases match TRBD2. The V gene's germline CDR1 is MDHEN and CDR2 SYDVKM. Losses at the gene ends were 4 bases for V and 0 bases for J; bases not matched to a gene: 13. The CDR3 length is 18 residues. CDR3 bases: TGTGCCAGCAGTTCCCGCCGTTTGGGCGGGAGGGCCTCCTACGAGCAGTACTTC. Translated, it gives CASSSRRLGGRASYEQYF.

This clonotype was counted ten times or more. V gene TRBV27 combines with J gene TRBJ1-3; unclear D gene. The CDR3 sequence is 14 residues long. The V end lost 6 bases, the J end lost 3 bases, and 12 bases lay between the germline ends. Germline CDR1 and CDR2: MNHEY and SMNVEV (reference sequence). For the CDR3, the DNA is TGTGCCAGCAGCCCCGCAGTTTTTGGAAACACCATATATTTT. Translation: CASSPAVFGNTIYF.

This chain uses TRBV5-4 with TRBJ1-1; the D is unclear. The ends were cut back, 0 bases at V and 5 bases at J, with 11 bases in the middle. Germline V gives CDR1 SGHNT, CDR2 YYREEE (reference sequence). The CDR3 spans 14 residues. CDR3 loop: CASSLAPAGTEAFF. The CDR3 nucleotides read TGTGCCAGCAGCTTGGCGCCGGCGGGAACTGAAGCTTTCTTT. The full variable domain, its missing parts supplied by reference TRBV5-4 and TRBJ1-1, is ETGVTQSPTHLIKTRGQQVTLRCSSQSGHNTVSWYQQALGQGPQFIFQYYREEENGRGNFPPRFSGLQFPNYSSELNVNALELDDSALYLCASSLAPAGTEAFFGQGTRLTVV.

This clonotype was seen ten or more times. The chain carries TRBV6-1 and TRBJ2-5, with TRBD2 matching 9 bases. The CDR3 is 15 residues long. Trimming took 6 bases from V and 1 from J; bases not matched to a gene: 6. In germline, CDR1 is MNHNS, CDR2 SASEGT. CDR3 residues: CASSRTSASQETQYF. DNA of the CDR3: TGTGCCAGCAGCCGGACTAGCGCCTCCCAAGAGACCCAGTACTTC.

This clonotype was seen ten or more times. V and J are TRBV16 and TRBJ1-2, with D unclear. CDR3 size: 14 residues. Looked up from germline, CDR1 is KGHSY and CDR2 is FQNENV. V lost 3 bases and J lost 4, with 12 bases in between. The CDR3 reads CASSHWTDSYGYTF. CDR3 DNA sequence: TGTGCCAGCAGCCATTGGACGGACTCCTATGGCTACACCTTC.

This clonotype has just a few counts. The chain couples TRBV20-1 to TRBJ1-5; possibly TRBD1 for D (6 bases). The V end lost 5 bases, the J end lost 5 bases, and 13 bases lay between the germline ends. The CDR3 covers 13 residues. CDR1 is DFQATT and CDR2 is SNEGSKA in the germline V gene (reference sequence). The chain's CDR3 is CSASGTWDQPQHF. In nucleotides, the CDR3 is TGCAGTGCTTCCGGGACATGGGATCAGCCCCAGCATTTT.

This clonotype was seen ten or more times. The chain links TRBV20-1 to TRBJ1-2; D is unclear. CDR3 length: 14 residues. Trimming shortened V by 5 bases and J by 8 bases, and 21 bases separated the two germline ends. Germline CDR1 reads DFQATT; CDR2 reads SNEGSKA (reference sequence). In DNA, the CDR3 is TGCAGTGCTCCCCGTTCGGACCTAATCGGGGGCTACACCTTC. Its translation: CSAPRSDLIGGYTF.

This chain uses TRBV7-8 with TRBJ2-5; 7 bases line up with TRBD1. The CDR3 covers 16 residues. Germline loops: CDR1 SGHVS, CDR2 FQNEAQ. The V and J ends lost 5 bases and 1 base, in that order; junction bases with no gene match: 10. In DNA form, the CDR3 reads TGTGCCAGCAGCAAAACAGGGGCCTCCCCCCAAGAGACCCAGTACTTC. Its protein product is CASSKTGASPQETQYF.

In this sample, this clonotype turned up many times. The genes are TRBV9 and TRBJ1-5, with D unclear. Per the germline V gene, CDR1 is SGDLS and CDR2 is YYNGEE. V was shortened by 0 bases and J by 9 bases, with 10 bases between the two germline ends. CDR3 size: 13 residues. The DNA for the CDR3 is TGTGCCAGCAGCGTAGATATCAGTTCGCCCCAGCATTTT. Translating it yields CASSVDISSPQHF.

This clonotype occurred many times. The chain is built from TRBV20-1 and TRBJ1-1; D ambiguous. Trimming left V 3 bases short and J 4 bases short, with 18 bases between. Per the germline V gene, CDR1 is DFQATT and CDR2 is SNEGSKA (reference sequence). The CDR3 spans 15 residues. The CDR3 sequence: CSASLPSTQVTEAFF. The CDR3 nucleotides read TGCAGTGCTAGTCTACCATCTACTCAAGTCACTGAAGCTTTCTTT.

A remark on this clonotype: Just one base apart from a much larger clone, this may be a read error. CDR3 sequence (DNA): TGCTGTGCTAGGGGGACAGGGAGCTCCTACGAGCAGTACTTC. Translating it yields CCARGTGSSYEQYF. The chain recombines TRBV20-1 with TRBJ2-7, with 9 bases that match TRBD1. This CDR3 is 14 amino acids long. Germline V CDR1 and CDR2: DFQATT, SNEGSKA (reference sequence).

This clonotype was observed many times. The rearrangement links TRBV7-9 to TRBJ1-6; 7 nucleotides match TRBD1. CDR3 size: 14 residues. Trimming cost V 3 bases and J 8 bases; bases outside gene matches: 4. CDR1 is SEHNR, CDR2 FQNEAQ, per germline (reference sequence). CDR3 sequence: CASSFEGQHSPLHF. In DNA form, the CDR3 reads TGTGCCAGCAGCTTTGAGGGACAGCATTCACCCCTCCACTTT.

The CDR3 spells CASSGGGGPTDTQYF. DNA of the CDR3: TGTGCCAGCAGCGGGGGGGGCGGGCCCACAGATACGCAGTATTTT. The gene calls are TRBV5-4 and TRBJ2-3, with D possibly matching TRBD2 (7 bases). Trimming removed 4 bases from V and 2 bases from J, with 14 bases in between. Germline V gene lookup returns CDR1 SGHNT and CDR2 YYREEE (reference sequence). This CDR3 has 15 amino acids. Full variable domain (remainder filled in from reference TRBV5-4 and TRBJ2-3): ETGVTQSPTHLIKTRGQQVTLRCSSQSGHNTVSWYQQALGQGPQFIFQYYREEENGRGNFPPRFSGLQFPNYSSELNVNALELDDSALYLCASSGGGGPTDTQYFGPGTRLTVL.

This clonotype showed up just a few times. J is TRBJ1-1 and V is TRBV12-3 or TRBV12-4, with TRBD1 matching 9 bases. The CDR3 is 18 amino acids. V trimming: 6 bases; J trimming: 1 base; junction bases outside the gene matches: 15. CDR3 coding DNA: TGTGCCAGCAGCCGTATCATCGGGACAGGGACTGAGAACACTGAAGCTTTCTTT. Its translation: CASSRIIGTGTENTEAFF.

This clonotype was counted many times. The V gene is TRBV6-5, the J gene TRBJ1-3; D unclear. Germline V gives CDR1 MNHEY, CDR2 SVGAGI. Trimming stripped 0 bases from V and 0 bases from J, with 12 bases between. This CDR3 contains 17 residues. For the CDR3, the DNA is TGTGCCAGCAGTTACTCGGCAGGCGCCAGCTCTGGAAACACCATATATTTT. Amino acid sequence: CASSYSAGASSGNTIYF.

This clonotype was seen repeatedly, ten times or more. The rearrangement links TRBV7-9 to TRBJ2-1; no firm D call. CDR3 length: 15 amino acids. Germline lookup yields CDR1 SEHNR and CDR2 FQNEAQ (reference sequence). Trimming removed 8 bases at V and 4 bases at J, with 18 bases between. The CDR3 loop is CASGSEIPPYNEQFF. The CDR3 DNA is TGTGCCAGCGGATCAGAAATTCCCCCTTACAATGAGCAGTTCTTC.

The sample holds many counts of this clonotype. The chain combines TRBV21-1 with TRBJ1-6; TRBD1 reflects the table's D call only, with no check against the DNA. TRBV21-1 is deemed a pseudogene. There are 14 residues in the CDR3. CDR3 coding DNA: TGTAATCCAGGGGGAGGACTAAATAATTCACCCCTCCACTTT. This gives the protein CNPGGGLNNSPLHF.